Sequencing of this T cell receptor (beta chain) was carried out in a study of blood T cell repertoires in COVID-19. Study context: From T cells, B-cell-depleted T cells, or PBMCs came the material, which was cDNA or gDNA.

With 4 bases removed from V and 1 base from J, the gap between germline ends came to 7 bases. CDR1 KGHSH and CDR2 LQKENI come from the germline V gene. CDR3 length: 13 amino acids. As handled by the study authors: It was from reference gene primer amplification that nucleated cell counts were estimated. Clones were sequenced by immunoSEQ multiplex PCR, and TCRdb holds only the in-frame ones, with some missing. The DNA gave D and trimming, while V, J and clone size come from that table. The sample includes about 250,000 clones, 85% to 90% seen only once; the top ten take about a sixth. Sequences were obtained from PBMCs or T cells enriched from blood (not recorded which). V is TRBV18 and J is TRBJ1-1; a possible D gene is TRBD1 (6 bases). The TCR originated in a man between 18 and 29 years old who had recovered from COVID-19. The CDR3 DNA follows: TGTGCCAGCTCACAGGGACAGAACACTGAAGCTTTCTTT. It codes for CASSQGQNTEAFF.